The source of this T cell receptor beta chain is a study of blood T cell repertoires in COVID-19. Turning to the study itself: PBMCs, B-cell-depleted T cells, or T cells provided the cDNA or gDNA that made up the material.

Patients in Seattle were enrolled during active infection, then followed longitudinally. This CDR3 spans 15 amino acids. Germline V gene lookup returns CDR1 SGHAT and CDR2 FQNNGV. V lost 10 bases and J lost 7; bases outside the gene matches: 19. Source study methods: Reference gene primer amplification yielded estimated nucleated cell counts. Sequencing was performed with immunoSEQ multiplex PCR; in TCRdb, only in-frame clones are kept and a portion is missing. The V and J calls and the clone size are those of that table, but D and trimming were determined from the DNA. The repertoire consists of under 550,000 clones, with around nine tenths occurring once and the leading ten covering roughly 0.84%.

The chain carries TRBV11-2 and TRBJ2-7; 7 bases are shared with TRBD1. This sequence originates from a man between 18 and 35 years old with COVID-19, enrolled during active disease. The sample taken for sequencing was peripheral blood. CDR3 nucleotides: TGTGCCACCAAAACCACTGACAGGGCGCACCGAGAGCAGTACTTC. It specifies CATKTTDRAHREQYF. Looking up the rest from reference TRBV11-2 and TRBJ2-7 gives the full variable domain: EAGVAQSPRYKIIEKRQSVAFWCNPISGHATLYWYQQILGQGPKLLIQFQNNGVVDDSQLPKDRFSAERLKGVDSTLKIQPAKLEDSAVYLCATKTTDRAHREQYFGPGTRLTVT.